These 22 T cell receptor beta chains were sequenced from one sample in a study of T cells in Graves' hyperthyroidism and ophthalmopathy. TCR beta CDR3 sequences were amplified from RNA transcripts. The HTBI set primed first-round TCR CDR3 RT-PCR. TCRdb fed the multiplex PCR reads into MiXCR, producing one record per CDR3 protein. The table shows fewer than 600,000 distinct CDR3 sequences, with about an eighth occurring only once. The sample consisted of blood. The receptors originated from a woman aged 18-35 years with Graves' hyperthyroidism.

This clonotype was counted at least ten times. The chain has TRBV12-3 or TRBV12-4 and TRBJ1-1; the D is unclear. V was pared by 2 bases and J by 1 base, with 14 bases between. The CDR3 extends over 16 amino acids. CDR3: CASSLSGGRRNTEAFF. As DNA, the CDR3 is TGTGCCAGCAGTTTATCGGGAGGTCGTCGGAACACTGAAGCTTTCTTT.

This clonotype was seen at least ten times. The chain is built from TRBV10-3 and TRBJ1-1; D possibly corresponds to TRBD1 (5 bases). This CDR3 is 15 amino acids long. The germline V gene encodes CDR1 ENHRY and CDR2 SYGVKD. Trimming took 2 bases from V and 1 from J, leaving 11 bases between them. The CDR3 spells CAISEGLGANTEAFF. DNA of the CDR3: TGTGCCATCAGTGAGGGCCTAGGGGCGAACACTGAAGCTTTCTTT.

V gene TRBV29-1 combines with J gene TRBJ2-3; 13 positions match TRBD2. Germline CDR1 is SQVTM and CDR2 is ANQGSEA. V trimming: 6 bases; J trimming: 5 bases; junction bases outside the gene matches: 8. The CDR3 extends over 15 amino acids. The CDR3 DNA is TGCAGCGTCGCCCCCCGACTAGCGGGAGGAGATACGCAGTATTTT. Translating it yields CSVAPRLAGGDTQYF.

This clonotype was observed many times. V usage is TRBV11-2 and J usage is TRBJ2-7; D is possibly TRBD1 (5 bases). From germline, CDR1 is SGHAT and CDR2 FQNNGV. This CDR3 spans 14 amino acids. V lost 1 base and J 3 bases, leaving 10 bases between the germline ends. The CDR3 region has the DNA TGTGCCAGCAGCTTAGGGCCAGGGTACTACGAGCAGTACTTC. It yields the protein CASSLGPGYYEQYF.

V usage is TRBV19 and J usage is TRBJ2-7, with a weak D call TRBD2 (7 bases). The V gene's germline CDR1 is LNHDA and CDR2 SQIVND (reference sequence). The CDR3 extends over 13 amino acids. V gave up 5 bases and J gave up 9 bases, with 17 bases separating them. The CDR3 region has the DNA TGTGCCAGTAGTGAGACAGGCGCGGGGGTGCAGTACGTC. This encodes CASSETGAGVQYV.

This clonotype showed up just a few times. Here the CDR3 DNA reads TGTGCCAGTCTTAGGGTAGCTGGGGCCAACGTCCTGACTTTC. Amino acids: CASLRVAGANVLTF. V is TRBV28 and J is TRBJ2-6; no definite D call. The CDR3 is 14 amino acids. Germline values: CDR1 MDHEN, CDR2 SYDVKM. V lost 9 bases and J 2 bases, leaving 11 bases between the germline ends.

This clonotype turned up a few times. The junction differs from germline at one of its ends, possibly a read error. V and J are TRBV3-1 and TRBJ2-1; D not certain. The germline V gene has CDR1 LGHDT and CDR2 YNNKEL (reference sequence). The CDR3 runs to 17 residues. The CDR3 region is CASSRDALYGWDNEQFF. CDR3 sequence (DNA): TGCGCCAGCAGCCGAGATGCGTTGTATGGATGGGACAATGAGCAGTTCTTC.

This rearrangement joins TRBV18 to TRBJ2-5; D unclear. CDR3 length equals 15 residues. The V and J ends lost 5 bases and 4 bases respectively, with 17 bases between them. Germline loops: CDR1 KGHSH, CDR2 LQKENI. CDR3 sequence: CASSEARHLLETQYF. Here the CDR3 DNA reads TGTGCCAGCTCAGAGGCCCGCCACCTATTAGAGACCCAGTACTTC.

This chain links TRBV12-3 or TRBV12-4 with TRBJ2-5; the match to TRBD1 covers 7 bases. The CDR3 covers 14 residues. V shed 10 bases and J 4 bases; nucleotides not matched to a gene: 12. CDR3 in DNA: TGTGCCACGAACAGGGGCAGCGTAGGAGAGACCCAGTACTTC. Its protein product is CATNRGSVGETQYF.

This clonotype was recorded a few times. V gene TRBV7-9 combines with J gene TRBJ2-2; TRBD2 agrees at 13 bases. The germline V gene encodes CDR1 SEHNR and CDR2 FQNEAQ (reference sequence). V lost 5 bases to trimming and J lost 6 bases; unmatched junction nucleotides: 18. CDR3 length: 20 amino acids. CDR3 in amino acids: CASSPKGWTSGSSVSGELFF. CDR3 nucleotide sequence: TGTGCCAGCAGCCCCAAGGGGTGGACTAGCGGGAGTTCAGTCTCCGGGGAGCTGTTTTTT. The entire variable domain, with the rest obtained from reference TRBV7-9 and TRBJ2-2, is as follows: DTGVSQNPRHKITKRGQNVTFRCDPISEHNRLYWYRQTLGQGPEFLTYFQNEAQLEKSRLLSDRFSAERPKGSFSTLEIQRTEQGDSAMYLCASSPKGWTSGSSVSGELFFGEGSRLTVL.

The rearrangement links TRBV20-1 to TRBJ2-3; 8 nucleotides match TRBD2. J gave up 0 bases and V 4 bases, and 3 bases lay outside the gene matches. The CDR3 runs to 14 residues. From germline, CDR1 is DFQATT and CDR2 SNEGSKA (reference sequence). The CDR3 DNA is TGCAGTGCTACGCGGGGGGCTAGCACAGATACGCAGTATTTT. Its translation is CSATRGASTDTQYF.

The CDR3 protein is CAISDTLLRDSSNQPQHF. DNA for the CDR3: TGTGCCATCAGTGATACTCTCTTAAGGGATTCCAGCAATCAGCCCCAGCATTTT. The rearrangement uses TRBV10-3 and TRBJ1-5; no firm D call. This CDR3 comprises 18 residues. CDR1 ENHRY and CDR2 SYGVKD come from the germline V gene. V gave up 3 bases and J gave up 1 base, with 19 bases separating them.

This rearrangement joins TRBV4-2 to TRBJ2-1, with D unclear. The V gene lost 1 base and the J gene lost 0 bases, with 10 bases spanning the gap. CDR1 LGHNA and CDR2 YNFKEQ come from the germline V gene. The CDR3 runs to 16 residues. CDR3 residues: CASSQALAVSYNEQFF. CDR3 nucleotide sequence: TGTGCCAGCAGCCAAGCCCTCGCGGTCTCCTACAATGAGCAGTTCTTC.

This clonotype was seen a handful of times. The DNA for the CDR3 is TGTGCCAGCAGCTTGGGGCGGGACGAGCAGTACGTC. Its translation: CASSLGRDEQYV. The rearrangement links TRBV5-6 to TRBJ2-7; a possible D gene is TRBD2 (5 bases). The V end was cut by 0 bases, the J end by 5 bases, with 6 bases between. The CDR3 has 12 residues. Per the germline V gene, CDR1 is SGHDT and CDR2 is YYEEEE.

This clonotype was found once. The chain links TRBV12-3 or TRBV12-4 to TRBJ1-5; TRBD1 might be the D (5 bases). Trimming left V 6 bases short and J 0 bases short, with 9 bases between. The CDR3 length is 14 residues. The CDR3 sequence: CASRWGHSNQPQHF. Here the CDR3 DNA reads TGTGCCAGCAGATGGGGCCATAGCAATCAGCCCCAGCATTTT.

This clonotype was seen only a few times. This chain joins TRBV19 and TRBJ1-3; D unclear. There are 16 residues in the CDR3. V was cut by 3 bases and J by 3 bases, with 15 bases left in between. The V gene's germline CDR1 is LNHDA and CDR2 SQIVND (reference sequence). This chain's CDR3 is CASSIGVLFVGNTIYF. The CDR3 region has the DNA TGTGCCAGTAGTATCGGGGTCCTATTCGTTGGAAACACCATATATTTT. Full variable domain (missing parts from reference TRBV19 and TRBJ1-3): DGGITQSPKYLFRKEGQNVTLSCEQNLNHDAMYWYRQDPGQGLRLIYYSQIVNDFQKGDIAEGYSVSREKKESFPLTVTSAQKNPTAFYLCASSIGVLFVGNTIYFGEGSWLTVV.

Many counts were recorded for this clonotype. The chain links TRBV11-2 to TRBJ1-1; 8 bases are shared with TRBD1. V shed 6 bases and J 10 bases; nucleotides not matched to a gene: 7. The CDR3 runs 12 residues. Germline values: CDR1 SGHAT, CDR2 FQNNGV. The CDR3 DNA reads TGTGCCAGCAGACAGGGGGGTAGGGGAGCTTTCTTT. Amino acid sequence: CASRQGGRGAFF.

This clonotype was detected ten times or more. This sequence joins TRBV5-1 and TRBJ2-3, with D unclear. The CDR3 spans 14 residues. V lost 0 bases and J lost 4, with 9 bases in between. Germline CDR1 and CDR2: SGHRS and YFSETQ. The DNA of the CDR3 is TGCGCCAGCAGCTTGGGCAGCGCCCCAGATACGCAGTATTTT. Translation gives CASSLGSAPDTQYF.

This chain links TRBV6-1 with TRBJ1-4; D gene unclear. Germline loops: CDR1 MNHNS, CDR2 SASEGT. The CDR3 totals 12 residues. Trimming shortened V by 8 bases and J by 0 bases, and 4 bases separated the two germline ends. Written as DNA, the CDR3 is TGTGCCAGCGCCACAACTAATGAAAAACTGTTTTTT. Its protein is CASATTNEKLFF.

This clonotype was recorded at least ten times. The chain carries TRBV7-3 and TRBJ2-1; D remains unclear. The ends were cut back, 0 bases at V and 5 bases at J, with 5 bases in the middle. The CDR3 contains 13 residues. Germline CDR1 reads SGHTA; CDR2 reads FQGTGA. The CDR3 sequence is CASSLTSDNEQFF. In nucleotides, the CDR3 is TGTGCCAGCAGCTTAACGTCTGACAATGAGCAGTTCTTC.

V and J are TRBV6-1 and TRBJ2-1, with 16 bases aligning to TRBD2. The germline V gene encodes CDR1 MNHNS and CDR2 SASEGT. This CDR3 is built from 17 residues. The trim removed 5 bases at V and 9 bases at J, leaving 10 bases unmatched. The CDR3 DNA reads TGTGCCAGCAGTTACCGGGGACTAGCGGGAGGGCCTGGTGAGCAGTTCTTC. This gives the protein CASSYRGLAGGPGEQFF.

This clonotype was observed at least ten times. The chain recombines TRBV7-2 with TRBJ2-1; D gene uncertain. The CDR3 runs to 14 residues. Trimming took 3 bases from V and 2 from J, leaving 8 bases between them. The germline gives CDR1 SGHTA, CDR2 FQGNSA. The CDR3 spells CASSFMGPYNEQFF. The CDR3 DNA follows: TGTGCCAGCAGCTTCATGGGTCCCTACAATGAGCAGTTCTTC.